The TCR beta chain described here comes from a study of CD8+ T cells in alopecia areata. cDNA prepared by RNA extraction and subsequent reverse transcription served as the template for sequencing. Sequenced by immunoSEQ multiplex PCR; TCRdb stores in-frame clones only, minus some. This sample carries about 100,000 clones, almost 60% of them seen once, and the ten largest clones take around a fifth. The ends were cut back, 6 bases at V and 6 bases at J, with 12 bases in the middle. The CDR3 runs 12 residues. In germline, CDR1 is MNHEY, CDR2 SMNVEV (reference sequence). The chain uses TRBV27 and TRBJ2-7; D is undetermined. This TCR was sampled from a human donor in good health. Sequenced sample: CD8+ T cells sorted from blood. The CDR3: CASSRVGLEQYF. CDR3 in DNA: TGTGCCAGCAGCCGCGTGGGTCTCGAGCAGTACTTC.